These T cell receptor beta chains were read from a single sample in a study of siplizumab effects on memory and regulatory T cells. Clones were sequenced by immunoSEQ multiplex PCR, and TCRdb holds only the in-frame ones, with some missing. The table shows 100,000 to 110,000 clones, with about 95% occurring only once. Sequencing input: non-Treg CD4+ T cells sorted from blood. These receptors were obtained from a human donor in good health. The CDR3 runs from the conserved cysteine through the conserved F or W. The D gene is left open where the match is weak. Part of the rows lack a size; the others show once, few, many or a class for expanded clones.

j_call v_call d_call clone_size cdr3_nt cdr3_aa
TRBJ2-7 TRBV10-3 TRBD1 NA TGTGCCATCAGATTCGGGACAGGTACCCACGAGCAGTACTTC CAIRFGTGTHEQYF
TRBJ1-2 TRBV28 TRBD1 NA TGTGCCAGCAGCTCGGGACAGGTTTTAATTAACTATGGCTACACCTTC CASSSGQVLINYGYTF
TRBJ1-1 TRBV28 NA once TGTGCCAGCAGACCTACAGGGAACACTGAAGCTTTCTTT CASRPTGNTEAFF
TRBJ2-1 TRBV4-1 NA NA TGCGCCAGCAGCCAACCCAGGAGTAGGGGGATTTACAATGAGCAGTTCTTC CASSQPRSRGIYNEQFF
TRBJ2-5 TRBV15 NA NA TGTGCCACCAGCAACCTAAACGGGAGAGGAGAGACCCAGTACTTC CATSNLNGRGETQYF
TRBJ2-2 TRBV18 TRBD1 NA TGTGCCAGCTCACCACCGTCCCGACAGGGGTACACCGGGGAGCTGTTTTTT CASSPPSRQGYTGELFF
TRBJ1-1 TRBV30 NA NA TGTGCCTGGATGACGCATATGAACACTGAAGCTTTCTTT CAWMTHMNTEAFF
TRBJ1-2 TRBV7-9 NA NA TGTGCCAGCAGCCCGACTAACTATGGCTACACCTTC CASSPTNYGYTF
TRBJ2-7 TRBV18 NA once TGTGCCAGCTCACCCCGCGACGGAGCCTACGAGCAGTACTTC CASSPRDGAYEQYF
TRBJ1-1 TRBV6-1 TRBD1 NA TGTGCCAGCTCAGGACAGGGTGAGACTGAAGCTTTCTTT CASSGQGETEAFF
TRBJ2-3 TRBV25-1 NA NA TGTGCCAGCAGTGAATATGGGACAGATACGCAGTATTTT CASSEYGTDTQYF
TRBJ1-1 TRBV5-1 NA NA TGCGCCAGCAGCCCCTTACGGGGGGCGAACACTGAAGCTTTCTTT CASSPLRGANTEAFF
TRBJ1-1 TRBV28 TRBD1 NA TGTGCCAGCAGTCCCTACATACAGGACAGGAAAGGGACTGAAGCTTTCTTT CASSPYIQDRKGTEAFF
TRBJ1-1 TRBV10-3 NA NA TGTGCCATCTCTGGTAGGGACACTGAAGCTTTCTTT CAISGRDTEAFF
TRBJ2-1 TRBV7-9 NA NA TGTGCCAGCAGCTTTGGTACCTACAATGAGCAGTTCTTC CASSFGTYNEQFF
TRBJ2-7 TRBV4-2 NA NA TGTGCCAGCAGCCCGGGACTTGCTTACGAGCAGTACTTC CASSPGLAYEQYF
TRBJ2-3 TRBV7-6 NA NA TGTGCCAGCAGCTTATTGGGAGCGGTAGATACGCAGTATTTT CASSLLGAVDTQYF
TRBJ2-3 TRBV7-9 NA NA TGTGCCAGCAGCTTAGGGGGGGCGCTGGATACGCAGTATTTT CASSLGGALDTQYF
TRBJ1-1 TRBV7-9 NA NA TGTGCCAGCAGCTCGGACAGCTCCACTGAAGCTTTCTTT CASSSDSSTEAFF
TRBJ1-2 TRBV5-1 NA NA TGCGCCAGCAGCTTGACAGCTAACGTTAACTATGGCTACACCTTC CASSLTANVNYGYTF
TRBJ1-3 TRBV6-4 NA once TGTGCCAGCAGGGAAGCCGGCAGGGACGGAAACACCATATATTTT CASREAGRDGNTIYF
TRBJ2-5 TRBV5-4 TRBD2 NA TGTGCCAGCAGCTTGGGGCGGGAGGGCTTTCAAGAGACCCAGTACTTC CASSLGREGFQETQYF
TRBJ2-1 TRBV6-5 TRBD1 once TGTGCCAGCAGGCGGGACAGGGGGAATGAGCAGTTCTTC CASRRDRGNEQFF
TRBJ1-5 TRBV29-1 NA NA TGCAGCGTCCGGAGGGGGGGCGTAAATCAGCCCCAGCATTTT CSVRRGGVNQPQHF
TRBJ2-3 TRBV5-4 NA NA TGTGCCAGCAGCTTGTTAGCGAACGTAAGAACAGATACGCAGTATTTT CASSLLANVRTDTQYF
TRBJ1-1 TRBV7-9 NA NA TGTGCCAGCAGCTTTTCCAGGGGAAAACTGGACACTGAAGCTTTCTTT CASSFSRGKLDTEAFF
TRBJ1-2 TRBV5-6 NA few TGTGCCAGCAGCCGTATTTCTAACTATGGCTACACCTTC CASSRISNYGYTF
TRBJ1-1 TRBV4-2 TRBD1 NA TGTGCCAGCAGCCAAACCGACAGGGTTGCCACTGAAGCTTTCTTT CASSQTDRVATEAFF
TRBJ2-5 TRBV11-3 TRBD2 NA TGTGCCAGCAGCTTGGGGATAGCGGGAGAGGGGCGAGAGACCCAGTACTTC CASSLGIAGEGRETQYF
TRBJ2-3 TRBV7-9 TRBD2 NA TGTGCCAGCAGCGTTAGCGGGATTGGGACAGATACGCAGTATTTT CASSVSGIGTDTQYF
TRBJ1-1 TRBV6-4 NA NA TGTGCCAGCAGTGAAGGAGGTACAGGGCCAGCTTTCTTT CASSEGGTGPAFF
TRBJ1-1 TRBV5-4 TRBD1 NA TGTGCCAGCAGCCAATTGATGACAGGGTTTGAAGCTTTCTTT CASSQLMTGFEAFF
TRBJ1-3 TRBV18 NA once TGTGCCAGCTCACCAGAGAGACTGTCCTCTGGAAACACCATATATTTT CASSPERLSSGNTIYF
TRBJ1-2 TRBV2 TRBD1 NA TGTGCCAGCAGCCGGGGGACAGGGGTAGGTTGGAGGGGCTACACCTTC CASSRGTGVGWRGYTF
TRBJ1-2 TRBV27 NA NA TGTGCCAGCAGTTTACGGCAGGGCTATGGCTACACCTTC CASSLRQGYGYTF
TRBJ1-5 TRBV27 TRBD1 once TGTGCCAGCAGCGTAGTGGGACAGAGCAATCAGCCCCAGCATTTT CASSVVGQSNQPQHF
TRBJ2-5 TRBV30 NA NA TGTGCCTGGACCATTTTTAATAGGAAGGGGGAGACCCAGTACTTC CAWTIFNRKGETQYF
TRBJ1-4 TRBV29-1 TRBD1 NA TGCAGCGCAAGACAGGGGGGAGGTTCAACTAATGAAAAACTGTTTTTT CSARQGGGSTNEKLFF
TRBJ2-5 TRBV6-1 NA NA TGTGCCAGCACCCCATCCGGGCAAGAGACCCAGTACTTC CASTPSGQETQYF
TRBJ1-1 TRBV15 NA NA TGTGCCACCAGCTCTCAGCTGAACACTGAAGCTTTCTTT CATSSQLNTEAFF